One sample yielded the 15 T cell receptor beta chains listed below, sequenced in a study of blood T cell repertoires in COVID-19. The table came from immunoSEQ multiplex PCR; TCRdb's copy has only in-frame clones and leaves some out. The sample includes approximately 200,000 clones, approximately 86% of them seen just once. The sample comprised peripheral blood. The receptor source for this set is a woman younger than 45 with active or convalescent COVID-19.

The V call is TRBV24-1, the J call TRBJ2-2, with D hard to call. Between the trimmed V and J ends, which lost 1 base and 2 bases, there was a span of 10 bases. Germline V gene lookup returns CDR1 KGHDR and CDR2 SFDVKD. The CDR3 runs 16 residues. CDR3 sequence (DNA): TGTGCCACCAGTGATTTTGGTCTAAGTAACACCGGGGAGCTGTTTTTT. Protein sequence: CATSDFGLSNTGELFF.

CDR3 in DNA: TGTGCCACCACCGGGACAGGGTCTTTCGATGAGCAGTTCTTC. The encoded protein is CATTGTGSFDEQFF. The chain recombines TRBV24-1 with TRBJ2-1, with 9 bases identical to TRBD1. Germline CDR1 is KGHDR and CDR2 is SFDVKD. Germline trimming cut 8 bases from V and 8 bases from J; bases unmatched to any gene: 9. The CDR3 extends over 14 amino acids.

The chain couples TRBV6-4 to TRBJ2-2; D is uncertain. Germline CDR1 reads MRHNA; CDR2 reads SNTAGT. There are 13 residues in the CDR3. Trimming pared 6 bases from V and 1 base from J, leaving 6 bases between. The CDR3 bases are TGTGCCAGCAGCCCCCGGAACACCGGGGAGCTGTTTTTT. Translating gives CASSPRNTGELFF.

This clone was detected ten times or more. The CDR3 loop reads CASSTTLAGHTGELFF. DNA of the CDR3: TGTGCCAGCAGTACCACACTAGCGGGTCACACCGGGGAGCTGTTTTTT. This chain joins TRBV28 and TRBJ2-2; 9 bases fit TRBD2. The CDR3 totals 16 residues. V trimming: 5 bases; J trimming: 3 bases; junction bases outside the gene matches: 7. Germline V gene sequence: CDR1 MDHEN, CDR2 SYDVKM.

The chain is built from TRBV6-5 and TRBJ2-7; D perhaps matches TRBD1 (6 bases). Germline values: CDR1 MNHEY, CDR2 SVGAGI. The V end lost 6 bases, the J end lost 1 base, and 16 bases lay between the germline ends. The CDR3 covers 15 residues. The CDR3 coding sequence is TGTGCCAGCAGCCCATCCGGGACAACTTCCTACGAGCAGTACTTC. It encodes CASSPSGTTSYEQYF.

The rearrangement links TRBV9 to TRBJ1-1, with 7 bases fitting TRBD1. The germline gives CDR1 SGDLS, CDR2 YYNGEE. Losses at the gene ends were 4 bases for V and 4 bases for J; bases not matched to a gene: 4. This CDR3 is 13 amino acids long. DNA for the CDR3: TGTGCCAGCAGCCCTGCAGGGGGCACTGAAGCTTTCTTT. Its translation: CASSPAGGTEAFF.

This clone was picked up a small number of times. The V call is TRBV18, the J call TRBJ1-1; 10 bases line up with TRBD1. CDR3 length: 15 amino acids. The ends lost 3 bases at V and 3 bases at J; junction bases unmatched: 4. CDR1 and CDR2 from the germline V gene are KGHSH and LQKENI. CDR3 nucleotide sequence: TGTGCCAGCTCACCGGACAGGGGGTCCCACACTGAAGCTTTCTTT. Encoded protein: CASSPDRGSHTEAFF.

This clone was counted between two and nine times. Other DNA sequences in the same sample also yield this CDR3. This chain links TRBV19 with TRBJ2-1; D ambiguous. V was pared by 3 bases and J by 0 bases, with 15 bases between. The germline gives CDR1 LNHDA, CDR2 SQIVND (reference sequence). This CDR3 is built from 17 residues. CDR3 loop: CASSIKTSRSSYNEQFF. In DNA, the CDR3 is TGTGCCAGTAGTATTAAAACTTCACGGAGCTCCTACAATGAGCAGTTCTTC.

The sample holds a few counts of this clone. Additional DNA sequences in this sample encode the identical CDR3. The chain couples TRBV6-5 to TRBJ1-2; D gene uncertain. Looked up from germline, CDR1 is MNHEY and CDR2 is SVGAGI. V was pared by 4 bases and J by 1 base, with 7 bases between. There are 13 residues in the CDR3. CDR3 amino acids: CASSFTDNYGYTF. The CDR3 region has the DNA TGTGCCAGCAGTTTTACAGATAACTATGGCTACACCTTC.

The sample holds a few counts of this clone. The CDR3 nucleotides are TGTGCCAGTAGTATGAGGGACACCCTTGCAACTAATGAAAAACTGTTTTTT. Translated, it gives CASSMRDTLATNEKLFF. This chain links TRBV19 with TRBJ1-4; D might be TRBD1 (6 bases). This CDR3 comprises 17 residues. V was trimmed by 3 bases and J by 0 bases, leaving 14 bases between them. From germline, CDR1 is LNHDA and CDR2 SQIVND (reference sequence). Supplemented by reference TRBV19 and TRBJ1-4, the full variable domain reads DGGITQSPKYLFRKEGQNVTLSCEQNLNHDAMYWYRQDPGQGLRLIYYSQIVNDFQKGDIAEGYSVSREKKESFPLTVTSAQKNPTAFYLCASSMRDTLATNEKLFFGSGTQLSVL.

The chain has TRBV5-1 and TRBJ1-2, with 8 bases matching TRBD1. The CDR3 has 15 residues. Germline assignment: CDR1 SGHRS and CDR2 YFSETQ. The V and J ends lost 4 bases and 4 bases, in that order; junction bases with no gene match: 9. CDR3 sequence (DNA): TGCGCCAGCAGCGCAACGACAGGGGCAAGCTATGGCTACACCTTC. Translated, it gives CASSATTGASYGYTF.

The chain employs TRBV7-9 and TRBJ2-7, with TRBD2 as a possible D gene (6 bases). Trimming took off 1 base at V and 5 bases at J, with 18 bases between the two ends. The CDR3 totals 16 residues. The germline V gene has CDR1 SEHNR and CDR2 FQNEAQ (reference sequence). CDR3: CASSLGWRGGLNEQYF. Written as DNA, the CDR3 is TGTGCCAGCAGCTTAGGATGGCGTGGGGGGTTAAACGAGCAGTACTTC.

This clone was detected only a few times. The chain carries TRBV28 and TRBJ1-5; D may be TRBD1 (5 bases). Germline values: CDR1 MDHEN, CDR2 SYDVKM. Trimming took 10 bases from V and 1 from J, leaving 17 bases between them. This CDR3 contains 15 residues. The CDR3 DNA sequence: TGTGCCAACCAGATGGGGCGAGGAAGCAATCAGCCCCAGCATTTT. Its protein product is CANQMGRGSNQPQHF.

This clone was seen more than once but under ten times. The CDR3: CASAPGQGSYEQYF. The CDR3 bases are TGCGCCAGCGCCCCAGGGCAGGGATCCTACGAGCAGTACTTC. This chain joins TRBV5-1 and TRBJ2-7; possibly TRBD1 for D (5 bases). V was shortened by 7 bases and J by 1 base, with 15 bases between the two germline ends. The CDR3 is 14 amino acids. Germline V CDR1 and CDR2: SGHRS, YFSETQ.

This clone was detected a few times. V is TRBV5-1 and J is TRBJ1-1; TRBD1 matches at 8 bases. Losses at the gene ends were 4 bases for V and 4 bases for J; bases not matched to a gene: 9. The CDR3 sequence is 15 residues long. Germline CDR1 SGHRS, CDR2 YFSETQ. The CDR3 reads CASSGTTGGVTEAFF. In DNA form, the CDR3 reads TGCGCCAGCAGCGGTACCACAGGGGGGGTCACTGAAGCTTTCTTT.